This TCR beta chain is drawn from a study of T cell responses to AZD1222 COVID-19 vaccine. Whole-study results and caveats: Regions 160-218 and 743-854 dominated among vaccine-associated CD4 TCRs spanning spike. Females made up more of the donors, who were largely white British, and clonal diversity may have come out too low. In the spike-specific TCR repertoire, nearly half reportedly target unmutated variant regions.

Germline CDR1 GTSNPN, CDR2 SVGIG (reference sequence). This CDR3 region has 13 residues. Germline trimming cut 8 bases from V and 4 bases from J; bases unmatched to any gene: 6. Some clones are missing from TCRdb's copy, which holds only in-frame ones; the method was immunoSEQ multiplex PCR. The sample lists some 120,000 clones, around nine tenths occurring once. A single count supports this clone. Its target is unknown. Second doses that came at about 4 or about 12 weeks were put together. The rearrangement links TRBV30 to TRBJ1-3; 9 nucleotides line up with TRBD1. Sequenced here: peripheral blood, sampled 28 days after the second AZD1222 dose. The TCR sequence derives from an adult who received the AZD1222 COVID-19 vaccine. CDR3 loop: CAPHDRGGNTIYF. The CDR3 DNA is TGTGCCCCCCACGACAGGGGGGGAAACACCATATATTTT.